The rows below give T cell receptor beta chains drawn from one sample of a study of shared clonotypes between healthy human individuals. Clones were read by immunoSEQ multiplex PCR, and TCRdb kept only the in-frame ones, dropping some. Among approximately 980,000 clones, over 60% were seen once, and the ten largest hold nearly 1.5%. The sample comprised memory CD4+ T cells sorted from blood. The receptors here all came from a man aged 18 to 30 in good health. Each CDR3 is given with its conserved first and last residue. Fields, in order: CDR3 DNA, CDR3 protein, clone size, D gene, V gene, CDR3 length, J gene. The D gene is left open where the match is weak. Clone size is not always given. Where it is, it says once, few, many or a class for expanded clones.

TGCGCCAGCAGTCCCGGCGCGAGTCCGGACAAAGAGACCCAGTACTTC	CASSPGASPDKETQYF	.	.	TRBV5-1	16	TRBJ2-5
TGCGCCAGCAGCTGGGACAGGGTGGAGACCCAGTACTTC	CASSWDRVETQYF	.	TRBD1	TRBV5-1	13	TRBJ2-5
TGTGCCAGCAGCCAAGTCGGGTTTAGGGAAGCTTTCTTT	CASSQVGFREAFF	.	.	TRBV7-2	13	TRBJ1-1
TGTGCCAGCAGCCCTCAAGCGGGAGGGAGCTCCTACGAGCAGTACTTC	CASSPQAGGSSYEQYF	.	TRBD2	TRBV9	16	TRBJ2-7
TGTGCCTGGAGTGTACTTCGGCTCAGGGCGGGCTATGGCTACACCTTC	CAWSVLRLRAGYGYTF	.	.	TRBV30	16	TRBJ1-2
TGTGCCAGCAGTGGACAGTTCTATGGCTACACCTTC	CASSGQFYGYTF	.	.	TRBV2	12	TRBJ1-2
TGCGCCAGCAGCCAGCCCGGGACAGGGAATGAAAAACTGTTTTTT	CASSQPGTGNEKLFF	many	TRBD1	TRBV4-1	15	TRBJ1-4
TGCGCCAGCAGACCCGGGGATGAAGCTAACTATGGCTACACCTTC	CASRPGDEANYGYTF	.	.	TRBV5-1	15	TRBJ1-2
TGTGCCAGCAGACCGACGGGACCCGGGGAGCTGTTTTTT	CASRPTGPGELFF	.	.	TRBV25-1	13	TRBJ2-2
TGTGCCAGTTCCGGCGGGATTACAGATACGCAGTATTTT	CASSGGITDTQYF	once	.	TRBV19	13	TRBJ2-3
TGTGCCAGCAGTTTAGTAGTTTACAATGAGCAGTTCTTC	CASSLVVYNEQFF	.	.	TRBV27	13	TRBJ2-1
TGTGCCAGCAGTTGGACAGGGGTGACTGAAGCTTTCTTT	CASSWTGVTEAFF	.	TRBD1	TRBV2	13	TRBJ1-1
TGTGCCAGCAGTTTGTTCGGAAGTTTGAACACTGAAGCTTTCTTT	CASSLFGSLNTEAFF	.	.	TRBV28	15	TRBJ1-1
TGTGCCAGCAGCTTAAACGGGAACTATGGCTACACCTTC	CASSLNGNYGYTF	.	.	TRBV5-4	13	TRBJ1-2
TGTGCCAGCAGCCCGGACAGGTCCGCCAATCAGCCCCAGCATTTT	CASSPDRSANQPQHF	.	TRBD1	TRBV11-2	15	TRBJ1-5
TGTGCCAGCTCACCAGACAACTATGGCTACACCTTC	CASSPDNYGYTF	.	.	TRBV18	12	TRBJ1-2
TGCGCCAGCAGCTTGGAAGGCTCAAGGTGGAGCGGAAAAGATACGCAGTATTTT	CASSLEGSRWSGKDTQYF	.	.	TRBV5-1	18	TRBJ2-3
TGTGCCAGCAGCCGCGGGGCAGGAGAGATGAGTGAGCAGTACTTC	CASSRGAGEMSEQYF	.	.	TRBV7-8	15	TRBJ2-7
TGTGCCAGCAGCGTCGGAATAGGGGAAGCTTTCTTT	CASSVGIGEAFF	.	.	TRBV11-3	12	TRBJ1-1
TGCGCCAGCAGCCAAGAACTCTCGGACTCCTACGAGCAGTACTTC	CASSQELSDSYEQYF	.	.	TRBV4-3	15	TRBJ2-7
TGTGCCAGCAGCCGGGGGACAGGCCTGGGGCAGCCCCAGCATTTT	CASSRGTGLGQPQHF	.	TRBD1	TRBV5-6	15	TRBJ1-5
TGTGCCAGCAGCGCCGGGACAGGGGCAGGTAATTCACCCCTCCACTTT	CASSAGTGAGNSPLHF	.	TRBD1	TRBV9	16	TRBJ1-6
TGTGCCACCCATGCCTCAGGGGTGTTCAGTCAGCCCCAGCATTTT	CATHASGVFSQPQHF	.	.	TRBV10-3	15	TRBJ1-5
TGTGCCAGCGCAGAACAAGGGGGCGGCACAGATACGCAGTATTTT	CASAEQGGGTDTQYF	.	TRBD1	TRBV14	15	TRBJ2-3
TGTGCCAGCAGTGAGCCAGGGGGGATCGGAAACACCATATATTTT	CASSEPGGIGNTIYF	.	TRBD1	TRBV6-1	15	TRBJ1-3
TGTGCCAGCAGCTCGTCCGGGACAGGGAATAATGAAAAACTGTTTTTT	CASSSSGTGNNEKLFF	once	TRBD1	TRBV7-9	16	TRBJ1-4
TGTGCCAGCAGTGAAGAACCTAGATCTTATGGCTACACCTTC	CASSEEPRSYGYTF	.	.	TRBV6-1	14	TRBJ1-2
TGTGCCAGCAGCTGGGACCTTTCTGGGGCCAACGTCCTGACTTTC	CASSWDLSGANVLTF	.	.	TRBV5-4	15	TRBJ2-6
TGTGCCAGCAGCTTGCCAGGATCGATCATTCAGTACTTC	CASSLPGSIIQYF	.	.	TRBV5-6	13	TRBJ2-4
TGCGCCAGCAGCCAAGTTTTACTGGGTGCTGAAGCTTTCTTT	CASSQVLLGAEAFF	.	.	TRBV4-3	14	TRBJ1-1
TGTGCCAGCAGCTTAGCGAGCGATTCCGGACTGGAGCAGTTCTTC	CASSLASDSGLEQFF	.	.	TRBV7-2	15	TRBJ2-1
TGTGCCAACAGCTCGGGACTAGCGGGAGGGCCAGATACGCAGTATTTT	CANSSGLAGGPDTQYF	.	TRBD2	TRBV9	16	TRBJ2-3
TGTGCCAGCAGTTTCGGGCGGGAGAACACTGAAGCTTTCTTT	CASSFGRENTEAFF	few	.	TRBV28	14	TRBJ1-1
TGTGCCAGCAGCCCCGGGACTAGCGCCGATCAAGAGACCCAGTACTTC	CASSPGTSADQETQYF	.	TRBD2	TRBV7-9	16	TRBJ2-5
TGTGCCAGCAGTTTATATCGGGGCACTGAAGCTTTCTTT	CASSLYRGTEAFF	.	.	TRBV27	13	TRBJ1-1
TGTGCCAGCAGTGGGAGTCTCTACGAGCAGTACTTC	CASSGSLYEQYF	.	.	TRBV6-1	12	TRBJ2-7
TGCGCCAGCAGAGGGTGGGACACCAGCACCGGGGAGCTGTTTTTT	CASRGWDTSTGELFF	.	.	TRBV5-1	15	TRBJ2-2
TGTGCCAGCAGCTTAGGCTCCTTCGATGAGCAGTTCTTC	CASSLGSFDEQFF	.	.	TRBV7-9	13	TRBJ2-1
TGTGCCAGCAGTTACACAGGGACAGGGGCTTACGAGCAGTACTTC	CASSYTGTGAYEQYF	few	TRBD1	TRBV6-6	15	TRBJ2-7
TGTGCCAGCAGTTTAGAAAGGGGAGGAGGGAGTCAGCCCCAGCATTTT	CASSLERGGGSQPQHF	once	.	TRBV28	16	TRBJ1-5
TGTGCCAGCACATGGGGACAGGGGCTTGAAAAACTGTTTTTT	CASTWGQGLEKLFF	.	TRBD1	TRBV6-1	14	TRBJ1-4
TGTGCCACCAATAACCGAGGGGGTAACTATGGCTACACCTTC	CATNNRGGNYGYTF	.	.	TRBV6-6	14	TRBJ1-2
TGTGCCAGCAGTTGGACGGTTCCTGGAAACACCATATATTTT	CASSWTVPGNTIYF	.	.	TRBV28	14	TRBJ1-3
TGTGCTAGTGGTTTGGGATCTAGCGCCTACGAGCAGTACTTC	CASGLGSSAYEQYF	.	.	TRBV12-5	14	TRBJ2-7
TGTGCCAGCAGGTTGCGACAGGGAACCTACGAGCAGTACTTC	CASRLRQGTYEQYF	many	TRBD1	TRBV2	14	TRBJ2-7
TGTGCCAGCAGTTTGGGGACTAGCGGAGGAGGTCCCACCGGGGAGCTGTTTTTT	CASSLGTSGGGPTGELFF	.	TRBD2	TRBV27	18	TRBJ2-2
TGTGCCAGCAGCGTAGACGACAGGGGGAGTGAAAAACTGTTTTTT	CASSVDDRGSEKLFF	once	TRBD1	TRBV9	15	TRBJ1-4
TGCGCCAGCAGCTTAACTTTAGGGCCCAATGCCCCCCTCCACTTT	CASSLTLGPNAPLHF	.	.	TRBV5-1	15	TRBJ1-6
TGCGCCAGCAGTGATGGGGGGACAGGGAAGGGTGAAGCTTTCTTT	CASSDGGTGKGEAFF	.	TRBD1	TRBV10-1	15	TRBJ1-1
TGTGCCAGCAGCGTTAGGAGGGCGGATACGCAGTATTTT	CASSVRRADTQYF	few	.	TRBV7-2	13	TRBJ2-3
TGTGCCAGTAGCGGACCAGGCGGGGAGACCCAGTACTTC	CASSGPGGETQYF	.	.	TRBV19	13	TRBJ2-5
TGTGCCAGCAGCTGGGGACAGGCGAGCTCTGGAAACACCATATATTTT	CASSWGQASSGNTIYF	.	TRBD1	TRBV7-8	16	TRBJ1-3
TGTGCCAGCTCGTCACAAGATCAGCCCCAGCATTTT	CASSSQDQPQHF	few	.	TRBV19	12	TRBJ1-5
TGTGCCAGCACCATCGGGGGTCGGATGGATGAAAAACTGTTTTTT	CASTIGGRMDEKLFF	.	.	TRBV6-1	15	TRBJ1-4
TGTGCCAGCAGTTCCCGCGGGAGGGGGCTTATTGAAGCTTTCTTT	CASSSRGRGLIEAFF	.	TRBD1	TRBV28	15	TRBJ1-1